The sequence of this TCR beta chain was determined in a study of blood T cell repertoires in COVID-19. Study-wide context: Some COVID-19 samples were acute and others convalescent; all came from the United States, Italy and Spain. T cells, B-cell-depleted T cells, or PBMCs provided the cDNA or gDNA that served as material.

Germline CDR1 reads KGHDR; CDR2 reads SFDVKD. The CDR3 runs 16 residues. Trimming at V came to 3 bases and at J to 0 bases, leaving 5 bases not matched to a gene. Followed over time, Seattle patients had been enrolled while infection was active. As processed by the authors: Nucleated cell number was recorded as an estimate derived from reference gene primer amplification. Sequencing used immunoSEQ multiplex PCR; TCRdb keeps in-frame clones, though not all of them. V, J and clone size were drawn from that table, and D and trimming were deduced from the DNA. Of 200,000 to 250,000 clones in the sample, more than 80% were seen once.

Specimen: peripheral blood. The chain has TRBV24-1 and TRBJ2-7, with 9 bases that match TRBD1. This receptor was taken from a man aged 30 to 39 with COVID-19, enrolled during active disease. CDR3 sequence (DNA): TGTGCCACCAGTGATCTGACAGGGGGGTACTCCTACGAGCAGTACTTC. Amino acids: CATSDLTGGYSYEQYF.